The sequence of this TCR beta chain was determined in a study of blood T cell repertoires in COVID-19. This clone was recorded once. Using immunoSEQ multiplex PCR, the repertoire was profiled, and TCRdb retains in-frame clones only, with some absent. The data contain about 170,000 clones, around 91% of them singletons. Trimming removed 3 bases from V and 9 bases from J; junction bases left unmatched: 17. Germline V gene sequence: CDR1 LGHDT, CDR2 YNNKEL (reference sequence). This CDR3 region has 18 residues. The chain links TRBV3-1 (or the pseudogene TRBV3-2) to TRBJ2-1; 10 bases fit TRBD2. Input material: PBMCs or T cells enriched from blood (not recorded which). The TCR originated in a woman between 18 and 29 years old who had recovered from COVID-19. Written as DNA, the CDR3 is TGTGCCAGCAGCCACCCCCAGTGGAGCGGGAGGGACCGCGCTGAGCAGTTCTTC. Amino acids: CASSHPQWSGRDRAEQFF.